This paragraph reports one T cell receptor (beta chain). Its antigen is not known. These data are taken from a study of Ad26.COV2.S vaccination and SARS-CoV-2 variants. Across the study: It was the COV1001 Ad26.COV2.S trial arm that included the donor. Study-wide results and limits: Non-spike TCR breadth was similar in vaccine and placebo recipients.

The repertoire was sequenced with immunoSEQ multiplex PCR; TCRdb's copy has only in-frame clones and lacks some. This sample has about 440,000 clones; around 90% occur once, and the top ten carry around 4.2%. Noted treatment: some 20 received Ad26.COV2.S at low or high dose, single or two shots; 5 received placebo; per-sample allocation not given. Collection of the samples took place on day 63 after the first injection of vaccine or placebo. Ad26 vector vaccine expressed Wuhan-strain SARS-CoV-2 spike. Trimming removed 0 bases at V and 7 bases at J, with 7 bases between. The CDR3 totals 12 residues. CDR1 SGDLS and CDR2 YYNGEE come from the germline V gene.

This specimen consisted of peripheral blood, obtained in a trial of Ad26.COV2.S vaccine versus placebo. The gene calls are TRBV9 and TRBJ1-1, with D unclear. This TCR derives from a person aged 18-60 years who received the Ad26.COV2.S COVID-19 vaccine or a placebo. CDR3 sequence reads: CASSVDGIEAFF. For the CDR3, the DNA is TGTGCCAGCAGCGTAGACGGCATTGAAGCTTTCTTT. The full variable domain, in which reference TRBV9 and TRBJ1-1 provide the parts outside the CDR3, is DSGVTQTPKHLITATGQRVTLRCSPRSGDLSVYWYQQSLDQGLQFLIQYYNGEERAKGNILERFSAQQFPDLHSELNLSSLELGDSALYFCASSVDGIEAFFGQGTRLTVV.